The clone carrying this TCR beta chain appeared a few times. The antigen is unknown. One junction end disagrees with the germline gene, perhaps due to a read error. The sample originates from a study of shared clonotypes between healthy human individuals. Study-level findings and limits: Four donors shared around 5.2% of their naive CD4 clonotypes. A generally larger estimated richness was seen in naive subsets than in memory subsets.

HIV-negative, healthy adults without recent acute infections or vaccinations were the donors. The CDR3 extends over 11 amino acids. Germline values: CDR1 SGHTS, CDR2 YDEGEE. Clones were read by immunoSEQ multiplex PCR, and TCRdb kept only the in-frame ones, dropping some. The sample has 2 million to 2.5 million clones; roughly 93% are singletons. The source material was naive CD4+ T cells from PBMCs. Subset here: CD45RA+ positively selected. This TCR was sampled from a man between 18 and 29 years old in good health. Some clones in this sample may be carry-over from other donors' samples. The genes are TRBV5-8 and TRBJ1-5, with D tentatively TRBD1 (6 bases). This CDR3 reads CASSLTGHDYF. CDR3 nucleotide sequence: TGTGCCAGCAGCTTGACGGGACATGATTACTTT.